The clone carrying this TCR beta chain was recorded once. Per the germline V gene, CDR1 is SGHAT and CDR2 is FQNNGV. The V gene lost 4 bases and the J gene lost 3 bases, with 21 bases spanning the gap. The CDR3 runs 17 residues. This record belongs to a study of PD-1 blockade in classical Hodgkin lymphoma. Sequencing was performed with immunoSEQ multiplex PCR; in TCRdb, only in-frame clones are kept and a portion is missing. The table includes some 20,000 clones, approximately 84% detected once. Relapse was seen in all patients after autologous stem cell transplantation, and brentuximab vedotin exposure was variable.

This chain links TRBV11-2 with TRBJ1-1, with D tentatively TRBD1 (5 bases). The TCR was taken from a human donor with classical Hodgkin lymphoma. The sequencing here drew on peripheral blood mononuclear cells (PBMCs), taken at baseline. The CDR3 spells CASSSGRGILRDTEAFF. The CDR3 DNA sequence: TGTGCCAGCAGCTCGGGCCGGGGGATTCTTAGGGACACTGAAGCTTTCTTT.